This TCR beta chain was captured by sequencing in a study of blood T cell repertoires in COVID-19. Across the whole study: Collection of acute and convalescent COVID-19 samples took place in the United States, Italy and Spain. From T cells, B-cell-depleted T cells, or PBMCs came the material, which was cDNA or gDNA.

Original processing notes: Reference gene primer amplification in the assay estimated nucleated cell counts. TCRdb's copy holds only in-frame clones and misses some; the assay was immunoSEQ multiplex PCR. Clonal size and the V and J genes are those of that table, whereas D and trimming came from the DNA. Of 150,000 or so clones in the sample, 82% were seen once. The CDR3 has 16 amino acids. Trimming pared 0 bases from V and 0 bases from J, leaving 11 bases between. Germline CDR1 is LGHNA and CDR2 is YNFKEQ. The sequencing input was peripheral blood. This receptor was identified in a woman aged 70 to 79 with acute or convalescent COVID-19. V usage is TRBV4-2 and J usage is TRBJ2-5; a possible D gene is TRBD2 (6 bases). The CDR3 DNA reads TGTGCCAGCAGCCAAGAAGCGGGCCCTTACCAAGAGACCCAGTACTTC. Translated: CASSQEAGPYQETQYF.